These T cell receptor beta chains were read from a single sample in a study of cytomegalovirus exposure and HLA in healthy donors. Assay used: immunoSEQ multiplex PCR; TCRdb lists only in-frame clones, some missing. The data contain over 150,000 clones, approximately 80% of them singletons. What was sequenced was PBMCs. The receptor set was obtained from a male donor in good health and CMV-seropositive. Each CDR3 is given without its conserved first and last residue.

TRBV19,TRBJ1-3,ASRGSFGTGLSGNTIY
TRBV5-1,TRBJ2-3,ASGTGQERTDTQY
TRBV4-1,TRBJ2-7,ASSRGQGVTYEQY
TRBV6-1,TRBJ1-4,ASKMEGALEKLF
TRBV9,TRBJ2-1,ASSPSIMGGFNEQF
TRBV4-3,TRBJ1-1,ASSPRDSPNTEAF
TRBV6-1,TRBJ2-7,ASSRNRGRYEQY
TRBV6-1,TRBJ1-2,ASSGTVDTRLNYGYT
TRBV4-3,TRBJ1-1,ASSHNWGDTEAF
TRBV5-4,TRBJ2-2,ASSLVANTGELF